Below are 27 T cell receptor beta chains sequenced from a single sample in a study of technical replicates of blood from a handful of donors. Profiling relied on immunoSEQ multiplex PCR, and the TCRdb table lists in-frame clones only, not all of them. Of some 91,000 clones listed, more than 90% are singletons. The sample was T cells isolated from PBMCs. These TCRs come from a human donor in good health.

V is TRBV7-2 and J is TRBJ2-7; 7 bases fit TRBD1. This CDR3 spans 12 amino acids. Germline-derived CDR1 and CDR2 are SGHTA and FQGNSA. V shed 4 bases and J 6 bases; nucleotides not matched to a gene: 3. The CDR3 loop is CASSSQGSEQYF. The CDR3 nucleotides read TGTGCCAGCAGCTCACAGGGGAGCGAGCAGTACTTC.

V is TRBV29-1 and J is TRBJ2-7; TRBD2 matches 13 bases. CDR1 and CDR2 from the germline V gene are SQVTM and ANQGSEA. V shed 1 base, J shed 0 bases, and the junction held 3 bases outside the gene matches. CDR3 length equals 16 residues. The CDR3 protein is CSVEAGTSGISYEQYF. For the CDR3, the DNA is TGCAGCGTTGAAGCTGGGACTAGCGGGATCTCCTACGAGCAGTACTTC.

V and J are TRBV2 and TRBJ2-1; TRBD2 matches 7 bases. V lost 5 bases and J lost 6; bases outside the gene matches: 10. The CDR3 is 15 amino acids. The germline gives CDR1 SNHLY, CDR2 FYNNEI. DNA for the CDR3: TGTGCCAGCAGTCGCCGGGACTATGAAAGCAATGAGCAGTTCTTC. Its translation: CASSRRDYESNEQFF.

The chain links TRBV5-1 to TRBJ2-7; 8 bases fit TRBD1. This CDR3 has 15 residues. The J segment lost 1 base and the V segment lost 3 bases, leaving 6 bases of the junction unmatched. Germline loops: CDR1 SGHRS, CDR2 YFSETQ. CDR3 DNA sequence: TGCGCCAGCAGCTGGGGGACAGGCCCTTCCTACGAGCAGTACTTC. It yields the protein CASSWGTGPSYEQYF.

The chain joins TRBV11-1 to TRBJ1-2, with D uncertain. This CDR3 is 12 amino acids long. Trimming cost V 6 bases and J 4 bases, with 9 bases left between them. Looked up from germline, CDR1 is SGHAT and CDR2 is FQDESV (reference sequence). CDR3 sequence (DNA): TGTGCCAGCAGTCAGTCAGGCTATGGCTACACCTTC. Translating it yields CASSQSGYGYTF.

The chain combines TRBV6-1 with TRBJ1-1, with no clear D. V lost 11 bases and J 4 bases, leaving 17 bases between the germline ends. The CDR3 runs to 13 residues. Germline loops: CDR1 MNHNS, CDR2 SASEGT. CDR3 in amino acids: CAARGQQFTEAFF. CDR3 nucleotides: TGTGCCGCGAGAGGTCAGCAATTCACTGAAGCTTTCTTT.

The CDR3 DNA follows: TGTGCCAGCAGCTTGCAGGCAGGGGGTCCCTACGAGCAGTACTTC. Amino acid sequence: CASSLQAGGPYEQYF. This chain joins TRBV5-4 and TRBJ2-7; 7 bases fit TRBD1. There are 15 residues in the CDR3. The V gene's germline CDR1 is SGHNT and CDR2 YYREEE (reference sequence). The junction had 6 bases not matched to a gene; V was cut back by 1 base and J by 2 bases.

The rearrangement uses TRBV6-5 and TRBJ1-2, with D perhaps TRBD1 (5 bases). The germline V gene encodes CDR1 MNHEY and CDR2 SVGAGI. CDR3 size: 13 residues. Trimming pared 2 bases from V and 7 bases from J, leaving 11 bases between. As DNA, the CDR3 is TGTGCCAGCAGTTACGGGGGGAAGGGTGGCTACACCTTC. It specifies CASSYGGKGGYTF.

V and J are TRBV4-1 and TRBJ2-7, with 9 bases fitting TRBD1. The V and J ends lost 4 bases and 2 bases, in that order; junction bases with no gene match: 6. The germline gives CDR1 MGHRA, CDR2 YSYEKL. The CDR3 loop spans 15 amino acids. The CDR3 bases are TGCGCCAGCAGCCGGTCAACAGGGGGCCCCTACGAGCAGTACTTC. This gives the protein CASSRSTGGPYEQYF.

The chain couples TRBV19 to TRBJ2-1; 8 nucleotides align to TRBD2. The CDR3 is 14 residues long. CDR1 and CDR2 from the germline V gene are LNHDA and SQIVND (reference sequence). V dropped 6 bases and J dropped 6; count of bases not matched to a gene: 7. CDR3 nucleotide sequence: TGTGCCAGTAGCCCGGGGGGGCCAGGCAATGAGCAGTTCTTC. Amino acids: CASSPGGPGNEQFF.

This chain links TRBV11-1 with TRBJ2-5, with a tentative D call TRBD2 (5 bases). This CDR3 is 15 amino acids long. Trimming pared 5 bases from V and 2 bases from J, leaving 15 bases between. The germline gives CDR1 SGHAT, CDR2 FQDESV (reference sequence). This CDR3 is CASSPGGRGQETQYF. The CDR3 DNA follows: TGTGCCAGCAGCCCAGGCGGTCGAGGGCAAGAGACCCAGTACTTC.

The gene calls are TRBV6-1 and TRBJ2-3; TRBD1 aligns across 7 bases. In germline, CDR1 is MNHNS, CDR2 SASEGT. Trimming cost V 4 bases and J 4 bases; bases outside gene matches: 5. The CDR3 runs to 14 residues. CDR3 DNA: TGTGCCAGCAGTGGTGGGACAGCCCCAGATACGCAGTATTTT. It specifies CASSGGTAPDTQYF.

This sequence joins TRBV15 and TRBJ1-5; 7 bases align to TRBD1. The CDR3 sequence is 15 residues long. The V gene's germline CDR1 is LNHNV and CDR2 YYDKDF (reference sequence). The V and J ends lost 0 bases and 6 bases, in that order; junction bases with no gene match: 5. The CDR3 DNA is TGTGCCACCAGCAGAGAGGGGGGACAGTTTCAGCCCCAGCATTTT. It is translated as CATSREGGQFQPQHF.

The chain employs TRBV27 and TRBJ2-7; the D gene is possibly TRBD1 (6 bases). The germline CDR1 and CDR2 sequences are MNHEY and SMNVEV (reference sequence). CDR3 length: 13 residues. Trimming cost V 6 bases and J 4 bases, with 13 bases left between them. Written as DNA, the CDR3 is TGTGCCAGCAGCCCAAGCAGGGGATACGAGCAGTACTTC. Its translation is CASSPSRGYEQYF.

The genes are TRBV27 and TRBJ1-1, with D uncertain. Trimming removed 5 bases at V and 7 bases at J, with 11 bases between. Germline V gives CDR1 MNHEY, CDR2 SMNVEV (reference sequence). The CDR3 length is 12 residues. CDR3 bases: TGTGCCAGCAGTACCAGGAACCTTGAAGCTTTCTTT. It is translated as CASSTRNLEAFF.

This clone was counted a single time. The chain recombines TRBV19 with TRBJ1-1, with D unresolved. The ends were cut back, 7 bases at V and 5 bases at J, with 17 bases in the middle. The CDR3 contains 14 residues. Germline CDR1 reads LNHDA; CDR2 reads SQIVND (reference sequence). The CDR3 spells CASNPGELQTEAFF. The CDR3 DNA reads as TGTGCCAGTAACCCCGGAGAACTGCAAACTGAAGCTTTCTTT.

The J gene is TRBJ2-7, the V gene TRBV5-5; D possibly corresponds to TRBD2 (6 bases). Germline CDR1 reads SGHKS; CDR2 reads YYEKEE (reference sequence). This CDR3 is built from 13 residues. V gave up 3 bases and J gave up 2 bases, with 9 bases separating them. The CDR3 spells CASSWDLAYEQYF. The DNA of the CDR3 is TGTGCCAGCAGCTGGGACTTAGCCTACGAGCAGTACTTC.

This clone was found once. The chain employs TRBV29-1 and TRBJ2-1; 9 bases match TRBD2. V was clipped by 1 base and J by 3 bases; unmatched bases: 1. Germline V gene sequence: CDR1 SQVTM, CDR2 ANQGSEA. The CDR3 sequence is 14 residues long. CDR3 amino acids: CSVEGSGGYNEQFF. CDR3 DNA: TGCAGCGTTGAAGGTAGCGGGGGCTACAATGAGCAGTTCTTC.

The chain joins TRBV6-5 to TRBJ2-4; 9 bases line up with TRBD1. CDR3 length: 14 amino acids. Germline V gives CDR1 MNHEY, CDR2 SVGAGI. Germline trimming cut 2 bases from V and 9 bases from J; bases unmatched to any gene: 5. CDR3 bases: TGTGCCAGCAGTTACAGGGACAGGGTAGGCATTCAGTACTTC. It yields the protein CASSYRDRVGIQYF.

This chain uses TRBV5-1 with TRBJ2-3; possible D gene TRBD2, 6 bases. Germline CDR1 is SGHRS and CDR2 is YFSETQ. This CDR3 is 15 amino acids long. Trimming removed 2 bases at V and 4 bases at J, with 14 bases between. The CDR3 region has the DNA TGCGCCAGCAGCTTCAGATCCGGGAGTGCAGATACGCAGTATTTT. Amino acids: CASSFRSGSADTQYF.

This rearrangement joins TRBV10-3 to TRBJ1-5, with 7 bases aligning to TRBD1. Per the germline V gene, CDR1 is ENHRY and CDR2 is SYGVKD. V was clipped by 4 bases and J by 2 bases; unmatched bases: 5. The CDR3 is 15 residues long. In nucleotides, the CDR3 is TGTGCCATCAGTGTAAATCAGGGGGGCAATCAGCCCCAGCATTTT. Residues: CAISVNQGGNQPQHF.

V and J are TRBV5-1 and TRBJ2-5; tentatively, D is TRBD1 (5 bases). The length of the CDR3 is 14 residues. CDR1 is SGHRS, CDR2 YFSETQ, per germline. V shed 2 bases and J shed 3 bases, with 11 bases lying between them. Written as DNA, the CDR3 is TGCGCCAGCAGCTTTTCGGGCAGGGAAGAGACCCAGTACTTC. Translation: CASSFSGREETQYF.

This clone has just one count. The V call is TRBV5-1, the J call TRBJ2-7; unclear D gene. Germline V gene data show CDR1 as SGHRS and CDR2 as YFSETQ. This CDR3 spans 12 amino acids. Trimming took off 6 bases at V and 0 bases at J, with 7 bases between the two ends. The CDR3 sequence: CASMGSSYEQYF. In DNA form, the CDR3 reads TGCGCCAGCATGGGCAGCTCCTACGAGCAGTACTTC.

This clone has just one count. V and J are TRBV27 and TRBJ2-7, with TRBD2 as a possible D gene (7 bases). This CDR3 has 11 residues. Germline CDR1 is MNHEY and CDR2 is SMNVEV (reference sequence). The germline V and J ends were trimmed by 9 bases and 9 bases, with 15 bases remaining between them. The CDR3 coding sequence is TGTGCCAGTCAAAAGGGAGGGGGGCAGTACTTC. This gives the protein CASQKGGGQYF.

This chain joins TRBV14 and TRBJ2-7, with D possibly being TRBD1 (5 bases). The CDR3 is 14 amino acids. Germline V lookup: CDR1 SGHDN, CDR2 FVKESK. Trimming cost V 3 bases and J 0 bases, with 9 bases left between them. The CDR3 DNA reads TGTGCCAGCAGCCAGGGGCAGGGCTCCTACGAGCAGTACTTC. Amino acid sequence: CASSQGQGSYEQYF.

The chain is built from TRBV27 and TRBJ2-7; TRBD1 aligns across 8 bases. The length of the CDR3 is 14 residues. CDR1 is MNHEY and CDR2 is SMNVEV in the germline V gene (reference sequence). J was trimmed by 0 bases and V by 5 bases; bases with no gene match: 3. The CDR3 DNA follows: TGTGCCAGCAGTCGCAGGGGGCGCTCCTACGAGCAGTACTTC. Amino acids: CASSRRGRSYEQYF.

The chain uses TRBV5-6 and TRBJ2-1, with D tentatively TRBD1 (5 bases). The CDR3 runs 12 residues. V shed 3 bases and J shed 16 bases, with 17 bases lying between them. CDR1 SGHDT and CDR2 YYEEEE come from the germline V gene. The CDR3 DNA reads TGTGCCAGCAGCTCGACCACCCTAGGGGCTTTCTTC. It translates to CASSSTTLGAFF.